The 4 T cell receptor beta chains presented below share a single source sample, sequenced in a study of blood T cell repertoires in COVID-19. This table comes from immunoSEQ multiplex PCR, and its TCRdb copy is limited to in-frame clones, with some not included. The sample lists over 90,000 clones; around 73% were seen once. The sample consisted of peripheral blood. These receptors were obtained from a man aged 55 to 69 with active or convalescent COVID-19.

J is TRBJ2-7 and V is TRBV11-2; the match to TRBD2 covers 8 bases. The CDR3 is 16 amino acids. CDR1 SGHAT and CDR2 FQNNGV come from the germline V gene. Unmatched junction bases numbered 6, after V lost 1 base and J lost 1 base. DNA for the CDR3: TGTGCCAGCAGCTTAGGTCCGGGAGGGCTTTCCTACGAGCAGTACTTC. Its protein is CASSLGPGGLSYEQYF.

This clone was picked up a small number of times. The chain employs TRBV2 and TRBJ2-7; D possibly corresponds to TRBD1 (5 bases). V shed 6 bases and J shed 5 bases, with 11 bases lying between them. This CDR3 is 12 amino acids long. In germline, CDR1 is SNHLY, CDR2 FYNNEI. DNA for the CDR3: TGTGCCAGCAGCGGACACTTCGACGAGCAGTACGTC. Translated: CASSGHFDEQYV.

V usage is TRBV10-3 and J usage is TRBJ2-1; 7 bases are shared with TRBD2. Trimming at V came to 3 bases and at J to 5 bases, leaving 13 bases not matched to a gene. Per the germline V gene, CDR1 is ENHRY and CDR2 is SYGVKD. The CDR3 contains 17 residues. The CDR3, as DNA: TGTGCCATCAGTGACCTTCCTAGCGGAGCGGGTGACAATGAGCAGTTCTTC. It codes for CAISDLPSGAGDNEQFF.

The chain has TRBV6-5 and TRBJ1-2; D is unclear. This CDR3 region has 14 residues. With 10 bases removed from V and 0 bases from J, the gap between germline ends came to 15 bases. Germline lookup yields CDR1 MNHEY and CDR2 SVGAGI. The chain's CDR3 is CAIPPGLANYGYTF. The CDR3 region has the DNA TGTGCCATCCCACCGGGTTTAGCTAACTATGGCTACACCTTC.